These T cell receptor beta chains were read from a single sample in a study of long-term antiretroviral therapy in people with HIV. Measured with immunoSEQ multiplex PCR; TCRdb has only the in-frame clones, and not every one. This sample yields 20,000 to 25,000 clones, of which about 80% are seen a single time; more than 4.5% belongs to the top ten. The input for sequencing was unsorted PBMCs, taken 0.3 years after starting antiretroviral therapy. The receptors originated from a man between 45 and 60 years old with HIV. Both conserved end residues are part of each CDR3. D genes are given only for firm matches. Only part of the rows carry a size: once, few, many, or a class if the clone is expanded.

TRBJ2-1,TRBV9,-,15,-,TGTGCCAGCAGCGTTGCCTCGGGCAGGGAGAATGAGCAGTTCTTC,CASSVASGRENEQFF
TRBJ2-1,TRBV27,-,14,-,TGTGCCAGCAGTCCCGGGACTTCTAGCAATGAGCAGTTCTTC,CASSPGTSSNEQFF
TRBJ2-7,TRBV5-6,-,16,-,TGTGCCAGCAGCTTCAGCCCCACCGGCGTGGCTCGGGAGCAGTACTTC,CASSFSPTGVAREQYF
TRBJ1-5,TRBV19,TRBD1,18,-,TGTGCCAGTCGCAACTTTTGGCGGGACAGGCCTTTGGATCAGCCCCAGCATTTT,CASRNFWRDRPLDQPQHF
TRBJ1-5,TRBV28,-,13,few,TGTGCCAGCCTAACAGGGATCAATCAGCCCCAGCATTTT,CASLTGINQPQHF
TRBJ2-1,TRBV6-5,-,14,-,TGTGCCAGCAGTTACTCGAAAATAGCCATTGAGCAGTTCTTC,CASSYSKIAIEQFF
TRBJ2-2,TRBV11-3,-,13,-,TGTGCCAGCGCCGACTCGAACACCGGGGAGCTGTTTTTT,CASADSNTGELFF
TRBJ2-3,TRBV19,-,15,-,TGTGCCAGTAGTATCGGTCTATATGGCACAGATACGCAGTATTTT,CASSIGLYGTDTQYF
TRBJ2-7,TRBV29-1,TRBD1,15,-,TGCAGCGTTGAAGAAAGGGGGACAGGACGTGGGGACCAGTACTTC,CSVEERGTGRGDQYF
TRBJ2-7,TRBV5-4,-,13,-,TGTGCCAGCAGCTTCGGGGAGCCCTACGAGCAGTACTTC,CASSFGEPYEQYF
TRBJ2-3,TRBV7-2,-,15,-,TGTGCCAGCAGCTTATCCCAGGCCTCCCAGAATACGCAGTATTTT,CASSLSQASQNTQYF
TRBJ2-1,TRBV6-1,-,13,few,TGTGCCAGCAGTGCGACAGTTTACAATGAGCAGTTCTTC,CASSATVYNEQFF
TRBJ1-5,TRBV29-1,TRBD1,12,once,TGCAGCGTCCAGACAGGGCGTCAGCCCCAGCATTTT,CSVQTGRQPQHF
TRBJ2-1,TRBV10-1,-,15,-,TGCGCCAGCAGTGGAGGGGAGAGCTCCTACAATGAGCAGTTCTTC,CASSGGESSYNEQFF
TRBJ2-7,TRBV19,-,14,medium-sized,TGTGCCAGTAGTAGAATCGGGACAAACTACGAGCAGTACTTC,CASSRIGTNYEQYF
TRBJ2-5,TRBV19,-,15,-,TGTGCCAGTAGTCCGGGTGACAGATACCAAGAGACCCAGTACTTC,CASSPGDRYQETQYF
TRBJ1-2,TRBV29-1,-,13,-,TGCAGCGTTGATGGAGAGGGGAGCTATGGCTACACCTTC,CSVDGEGSYGYTF
TRBJ1-5,TRBV15,-,14,few,TGTGCCACCAGCGAGATGAGGTGGGGTCAGCCCCAGCATTTT,CATSEMRWGQPQHF
TRBJ1-1,TRBV18,TRBD1,15,-,TGTGCCAGCTCCCCGGGACAGGGGGAGAACACTGAAGCTTTCTTT,CASSPGQGENTEAFF
TRBJ1-5,TRBV28,TRBD1,16,-,TGTGCCAGCAGCCTACCGACAGGGGCCCTCAATCAGCCCCAGCATTTT,CASSLPTGALNQPQHF
TRBJ2-1,TRBV4-3,TRBD2,17,-,TGCGCCAGCAGCCAAGATCGGGAGGGGGAGGGCCGCGCTGAGCAGTTCTTC,CASSQDREGEGRAEQFF